The present T cell receptor beta chain was sequenced within a study of CD4+ T cells in melanoma. This clone appeared a single time. Its antigen is currently unknown. The study, taken as a whole, reports: CD8+ T cell, macrophage and B cell function reportedly correlated with neoantigen-specific CD4+ T cells. In melanoma, neoantigen-specific CD4+ T cells reportedly differed in differentiation state.

With 10 bases removed from V and 2 bases from J, the gap between germline ends came to 15 bases. The germline V gene has CDR1 SNHLY and CDR2 FYNNEI. The CDR3 has 13 amino acids. Produced via immunoSEQ multiplex PCR; TCRdb's table is partial and in-frame only. The sample yields about 140,000 clones, roughly 91% seen once. This TCR came from a human donor with melanoma. The chain recombines TRBV2 with TRBJ2-7, with D unclear. The CDR3 DNA reads as TGTGCCACCGGACCTCGACCGACCTACGAGCAGTACTTC. Translating it yields CATGPRPTYEQYF. Filled out from reference TRBV2 and TRBJ2-7, the complete variable domain reads EPEVTQTPSHQVTQMGQEVILRCVPISNHLYFYWYRQILGQKVEFLVSFYNNEISEKSEIFDDQFSVERPDGSNFTLKIRSTKLEDSAMYFCATGPRPTYEQYFGPGTRLTVT.